This T cell receptor (beta chain) was profiled in a study of blood T cell repertoires in COVID-19. The method was immunoSEQ multiplex PCR; TCRdb's version includes in-frame clones alone and lacks a portion of them. Here the sample spans about 360,000 clones, more than 75% being singletons. Per germline, CDR1 LGHDT and CDR2 YNNKEL (reference sequence). Unmatched junction bases numbered 9, after V lost 2 bases and J lost 1 base. This CDR3 is 17 amino acids long. The TCR was taken from a human donor in a cohort sampled during active COVID-19. Material: peripheral blood. This chain joins TRBV3-1 (or the pseudogene TRBV3-2) and TRBJ2-7; 9 bases line up with TRBD1. The CDR3 nucleotides read TGTGCCAGCAGCCAATCTGGACAGGGGCTTTCGTCCTACGAGCAGTACTTC. Its translation is CASSQSGQGLSSYEQYF.